These 20 T cell receptor beta chains came from one sample sequenced in a study of control samples from healthy donors and cancer patients. The table came from immunoSEQ multiplex PCR; TCRdb's copy has only in-frame clones and leaves some out. Among fewer than 60,000 clones listed, roughly 95% were seen once. The sample comprised blood. These receptors were obtained from a man aged 30-40 years in good health.

This chain uses TRBV2 with TRBJ1-2, with D hard to call. Germline CDR1 is SNHLY and CDR2 is FYNNEI. V shed 5 bases and J shed 4 bases, with 8 bases lying between them. The CDR3 sequence is 12 residues long. The CDR3 protein is CASSRASYGYTF. The CDR3 DNA sequence: TGTGCCAGCAGTCGGGCGTCCTATGGCTACACCTTC.

This chain joins TRBV9 and TRBJ2-5; no reliable D call. In germline, CDR1 is SGDLS, CDR2 YYNGEE. V was shortened by 0 bases and J by 5 bases, with 2 bases between the two germline ends. The CDR3 totals 11 residues. The CDR3 nucleotides read TGTGCCAGCAGCGTAGATGAGACCCAGTACTTC. It yields the protein CASSVDETQYF.

The chain combines TRBV6-5 with TRBJ2-7, with 8 bases lining up with TRBD1. Unmatched junction bases numbered 2, after V lost 5 bases and J lost 2 bases. This CDR3 has 13 residues. The V gene's germline CDR1 is MNHEY and CDR2 SVGAGI. The CDR3 DNA follows: TGTGCCAGCAGTCGACAGGGGACCTACGAGCAGTACTTC. Encoded protein: CASSRQGTYEQYF.

V and J are TRBV12-3 or TRBV12-4 and TRBJ2-7; D not resolved. Trimming left V 7 bases short and J 1 base short, with 11 bases between. The CDR3 loop spans 13 amino acids. In DNA form, the CDR3 reads TGTGCCAGCACCCTGGGGATTTCCTACGAGCAGTACTTC. Its protein is CASTLGISYEQYF.

This clone was observed a few times. The rearrangement joins TRBV7-2 to TRBJ1-1; tentative D call: TRBD1 (5 bases). Trimming removed 6 bases from V and 1 base from J, with 9 bases in between. CDR3 size: 13 residues. Germline lookup yields CDR1 SGHTA and CDR2 FQGNSA. CDR3 sequence: CASRPTENTEAFF. CDR3 nucleotides: TGTGCCAGCAGGCCGACAGAGAACACTGAAGCTTTCTTT.

The CDR3 coding sequence is TGTGCCAGCAGCTTTGGTGGCGTAGGGAGCTACGAGCAGTACTTC. Translating gives CASSFGGVGSYEQYF. This chain joins TRBV7-3 and TRBJ2-7; D perhaps matches TRBD2 (5 bases). Per the germline V gene, CDR1 is SGHTA and CDR2 is FQGTGA. The CDR3 spans 15 residues. Trimming took 3 bases from V and 3 from J, leaving 15 bases between them.

The chain uses TRBV12-5 and TRBJ1-2; TRBD1 agrees at 10 bases. V lost 4 bases, J lost 7 bases, and 15 bases stayed unmatched. This CDR3 comprises 17 residues. Germline V gene data show CDR1 as LGHNT and CDR2 as FRNRAP. CDR3 coding DNA: TGTGCTAGTGGTTCGCCCGGGACAGGGGAAGTAGTTGGTGGCTACACCTTC. This encodes CASGSPGTGEVVGGYTF.

The rearrangement links TRBV25-1 to TRBJ1-4, with 7 bases identical to TRBD1. This CDR3 has 15 residues. Germline V CDR1 and CDR2: MGHDK, SYGVNS. V lost 5 bases, J lost 7 bases, and 10 bases stayed unmatched. CDR3 in DNA: TGTGCCAGCAGTACCCCCTCAGGGGGTAGTGAAAAACTGTTTTTT. The encoded protein is CASSTPSGGSEKLFF.

This clone has just one count. The chain recombines TRBV5-4 with TRBJ2-1; D is unresolved. Germline loops: CDR1 SGHNT, CDR2 YYREEE (reference sequence). The V end was cut by 2 bases, the J end by 7 bases, with 4 bases between. This CDR3 has 11 amino acids. The CDR3 bases are TGTGCCAGCAGCTTAGGTAATGAGCAGTTCTTC. This translates into CASSLGNEQFF.

The chain combines TRBV19 with TRBJ2-7; D is undetermined. From germline, CDR1 is LNHDA and CDR2 SQIVND (reference sequence). The ends were cut back, 5 bases at V and 0 bases at J, with 14 bases in the middle. The CDR3 runs 15 residues. The CDR3 here is CASSPRRSFSYEQYF. CDR3 coding DNA: TGTGCCAGTAGTCCCCGGCGCAGCTTCTCCTACGAGCAGTACTTC.

J is TRBJ1-5 and V is TRBV6-5; 8 bases are a match to TRBD1. From germline, CDR1 is MNHEY and CDR2 SVGAGI. The CDR3 extends over 15 amino acids. With 6 bases clipped from V and 5 bases from J, the junction kept 9 bases outside the gene matches. The CDR3 spells CASSGDRGRDQPQHF. As DNA, the CDR3 is TGTGCCAGCAGCGGAGACAGGGGCCGGGATCAGCCCCAGCATTTT.

In DNA form, the CDR3 reads TGCGCCAGCAGCCGGGGTCCCCCAGAAGAGACCCAGTACTTC. It encodes CASSRGPPEETQYF. V usage is TRBV5-1 and J usage is TRBJ2-5, with a possible D match to TRBD2 (5 bases). The V end lost 4 bases, the J end lost 3 bases, and 13 bases lay between the germline ends. Germline lookup yields CDR1 SGHRS and CDR2 YFSETQ. There are 14 residues in the CDR3.

The rearrangement links TRBV6-1 to TRBJ2-3; a weak D match, TRBD1 (6 bases). CDR3 length equals 12 residues. Germline values: CDR1 MNHNS, CDR2 SASEGT. The V end lost 3 bases, the J end lost 8 bases, and 9 bases lay between the germline ends. CDR3 loop: CASSEGAGTQYF. CDR3 sequence (DNA): TGTGCCAGCAGTGAGGGGGCTGGTACGCAGTATTTT.

J is TRBJ2-1 and V is TRBV10-3; 10 bases are shared with TRBD2. Germline values: CDR1 ENHRY, CDR2 SYGVKD. Germline trimming cut 10 bases from V and 8 bases from J; bases unmatched to any gene: 5. The CDR3 length is 12 residues. CDR3 DNA sequence: TGTGCCACCGGGACTAGCGTCTATGAGCAGTTCTTC. It is translated as CATGTSVYEQFF.

The CDR3 loop reads CASSLTGGYIDTQYF. Here the CDR3 DNA reads TGCGCCAGCAGCTTGACAGGGGGTTATATAGATACGCAGTATTTT. This chain connects TRBV5-1 to TRBJ2-3, with 8 bases aligning to TRBD1. The CDR3 covers 15 residues. Trimming cost V 1 base and J 5 bases; bases outside gene matches: 6. CDR1 and CDR2 (germline): SGHRS, YFSETQ.

The chain employs TRBV6-6 and TRBJ1-1, with 7 bases aligning to TRBD1. Germline loops: CDR1 MNHNY, CDR2 SVGAGI (reference sequence). The CDR3 extends over 11 amino acids. The trim removed 5 bases at V and 10 bases at J, leaving 4 bases unmatched. Here the CDR3 reads CASSGDSGAFF. In nucleotides, the CDR3 is TGTGCCAGCAGTGGGGACAGTGGAGCTTTCTTT.

The rearrangement uses TRBV29-1 and TRBJ1-1; 7 positions match TRBD1. This CDR3 is 13 amino acids long. Looked up from germline, CDR1 is SQVTM and CDR2 is ANQGSEA. Trimming removed 7 bases from V and 5 bases from J; junction bases left unmatched: 10. CDR3 sequence: CSATSQGGTEAFF. The CDR3 nucleotides read TGCAGCGCTACTTCTCAGGGGGGAACTGAAGCTTTCTTT.

The rearrangement uses TRBV7-9 and TRBJ2-3; 12 nucleotides agree with TRBD2. J was trimmed by 2 bases and V by 5 bases; bases with no gene match: 5. Germline V gene lookup returns CDR1 SEHNR and CDR2 FQNEAQ (reference sequence). The CDR3 spans 16 residues. CDR3 DNA: TGTGCCAGCAGCGGAGGACTAGCGGGAATCACAGATACGCAGTATTTT. This encodes CASSGGLAGITDTQYF.

A single count supports this clone. The chain uses TRBV15 and TRBJ1-4; tentative D call: TRBD1 (5 bases). The CDR3 contains 16 residues. The germline V and J ends were trimmed by 2 bases and 6 bases, with 16 bases remaining between them. Germline CDR1 reads LNHNV; CDR2 reads YYDKDF (reference sequence). The CDR3 nucleotides read TGTGCCACCAGCAGATCGCGGGGAGGGGCTGATGAAAAACTGTTTTTT. Translated, it gives CATSRSRGGADEKLFF.

The CDR3: CASSLTVTNEKLFF. The CDR3 region has the DNA TGTGCCAGCAGCTTGACAGTGACTAATGAAAAACTGTTTTTT. The rearrangement joins TRBV5-6 to TRBJ1-4; D unresolved. In germline, CDR1 is SGHDT, CDR2 YYEEEE. V shed 1 base and J shed 2 bases, with 6 bases lying between them. The CDR3 spans 14 residues.